This TCR beta chain was found in a study of cytomegalovirus exposure and HLA in healthy donors. Looking at the study overall: Earlier findings included some 120 million unique TCR beta sequences obtained from about 180 million T cells.

The germline V gene has CDR1 SEHNR and CDR2 FQNEAQ (reference sequence). The CDR3 contains 15 residues. V was clipped by 5 bases and J by 0 bases; unmatched bases: 6. Researchers ran the PCR with 60 Vbeta and 13 Jbeta primers. The method was immunoSEQ multiplex PCR; TCRdb's version includes in-frame clones alone and lacks a portion of them. The sample yields around 100,000 clones, approximately 66% seen once. This clone was counted once. Its antigen is not identified. Study observations and caveats: Rarity marked most TCR sequences, yet some public TCRs occurred in many donors. A later look showed TCR association rates differing by HLA locus, highest for DRB1 and lowest for HLA-C.

Material: PBMCs. The clonotype originates from a man aged 40-55 years in good health and CMV-seropositive. The rearrangement links TRBV7-9 to TRBJ1-1; the match to TRBD1 covers 7 bases. The CDR3 DNA is TGTGCCAGCAGCCCGATGGGACAGTTGAACACTGAAGCTTTCTTT. Translation: CASSPMGQLNTEAFF.